The 31 T cell receptor beta chains below were found in one sample sequenced in a study of T cell changes during pregnancy in multiple sclerosis. Libraries were prepared by immunoSEQ multiplex PCR; TCRdb keeps only in-frame clonotypes and omits some of them. The data hold approximately 44,000 clones, with around 90% observed a single time. The sample in question was CD4+ T cells from peripheral blood mononuclear cells, obtained in the second trimester of pregnancy. Every receptor here comes from a female donor in good health, enrolled as a control in a pregnancy study.

In this sample, this clone turned up a few times. The chain is built from TRBV19 and TRBJ1-5; the match to TRBD1 covers 9 bases. CDR1 and CDR2 from the germline V gene are LNHDA and SQIVND (reference sequence). The V gene end was trimmed by 0 bases and the J gene end by 4 bases; junction bases not matched to a gene: 1. This CDR3 region has 15 residues. The CDR3 is CASSIDGTGNQPQHF. The CDR3 coding sequence is TGTGCCAGTAGTATAGATGGGACAGGGAATCAGCCCCAGCATTTT.

The chain carries TRBV7-9 and TRBJ2-1, with 7 bases lining up with TRBD2. Germline CDR1 is SEHNR and CDR2 is FQNEAQ (reference sequence). With V trimmed by 1 base and J by 4 bases, 4 bases remained unmatched. This CDR3 has 15 amino acids. CDR3 nucleotides: TGTGCCAGCAGCTTAGTTCTAGCGGAGTACAATGAGCAGTTCTTC. This gives the protein CASSLVLAEYNEQFF.

The gene calls are TRBV9 and TRBJ2-5, with D tentatively TRBD2 (5 bases). The V and J ends lost 4 bases and 3 bases respectively, with 16 bases between them. The CDR3 covers 15 residues. Germline CDR1 SGDLS, CDR2 YYNGEE. The CDR3 nucleotides are TGTGCCAGCAGCCGAGCGCTGCGGGTTGAAGAGACCCAGTACTTC. This sequence encodes CASSRALRVEETQYF.

V is TRBV14 and J is TRBJ2-7; TRBD1 matches at 8 bases. This CDR3 is built from 14 residues. J lost 3 bases, V lost 5 bases, and 6 bases had no gene match. The germline V gene encodes CDR1 SGHDN and CDR2 FVKESK. The CDR3 is CASSTRQGRYEQYF. CDR3 bases: TGTGCCAGCAGCACCCGACAGGGGCGCTACGAGCAGTACTTC.

The sample holds one count of this clone. This chain uses TRBV5-1 with TRBJ2-7; TRBD1 aligns across 7 bases. Looked up from germline, CDR1 is SGHRS and CDR2 is YFSETQ. V was pared by 1 base and J by 6 bases, with 10 bases of the junction left unmatched. The CDR3 loop spans 15 amino acids. The CDR3 DNA reads as TGCGCCAGCAGCTTGCAACAGGGGAGCGTCGGCGAGCAGTACTTC. The encoded protein is CASSLQQGSVGEQYF.

The chain couples TRBV19 to TRBJ2-7; D is undetermined. Germline V CDR1 and CDR2: LNHDA, SQIVND (reference sequence). Trimming took off 6 bases at V and 0 bases at J, with 12 bases between the two ends. The CDR3 has 14 residues. DNA of the CDR3: TGTGCCAGTAGCTTCCAGAGGATCTCCTACGAGCAGTACTTC. Amino acid sequence: CASSFQRISYEQYF. Full variable domain (remainder filled in from reference TRBV19 and TRBJ2-7): DGGITQSPKYLFRKEGQNVTLSCEQNLNHDAMYWYRQDPGQGLRLIYYSQIVNDFQKGDIAEGYSVSREKKESFPLTVTSAQKNPTAFYLCASSFQRISYEQYFGPGTRLTVT.

The rearrangement joins TRBV19 to TRBJ1-1, with TRBD1 matching over 9 bases. The V gene end was trimmed by 5 bases and the J gene end by 5 bases; junction bases not matched to a gene: 18. The CDR3 is 18 amino acids. Germline V gene lookup returns CDR1 LNHDA and CDR2 SQIVND (reference sequence). The CDR3 spells CASSQIPGQGILWTEAFF. For the CDR3, the DNA is TGTGCCAGTAGTCAGATCCCGGGACAGGGTATTTTGTGGACTGAAGCTTTCTTT.

The chain is built from TRBV25-1 and TRBJ2-7; D remains ambiguous. V was clipped by 8 bases and J by 4 bases, with 9 bases between them. The germline gives CDR1 MGHDK, CDR2 SYGVNS. CDR3 length: 11 residues. CDR3: CASGDFYEQYF. In nucleotides, the CDR3 is TGTGCCAGCGGCGACTTTTACGAGCAGTACTTC.

V and J are TRBV30 and TRBJ2-5; 8 bases are shared with TRBD1. This CDR3 has 14 residues. The junction had 10 bases not matched to a gene; V was cut back by 5 bases and J by 5 bases. Germline V lookup: CDR1 GTSNPN, CDR2 SVGIG (reference sequence). CDR3 nucleotides: TGTGCCTGGTCGAGGACAGGGCTAAGGGAGACCCAGTACTTC. Residues: CAWSRTGLRETQYF.

The genes are TRBV2 and TRBJ2-1; 10 bases are shared with TRBD2. Germline loops: CDR1 SNHLY, CDR2 FYNNEI. Losses at the gene ends were 4 bases for V and 9 bases for J; bases not matched to a gene: 9. The CDR3 has 15 residues. The CDR3: CASSGGSGGIGEQFF. In DNA, the CDR3 is TGTGCCAGCAGTGGTGGTAGCGGGGGGATAGGTGAGCAGTTCTTC.

V usage is TRBV9 and J usage is TRBJ2-2, with 7 positions matching TRBD2. This CDR3 has 14 amino acids. Germline assignment: CDR1 SGDLS and CDR2 YYNGEE. Trimming removed 4 bases from V and 6 bases from J; junction bases left unmatched: 6. The CDR3 DNA follows: TGTGCCAGCAGCTCAAGACTAGCTTCCGGGGAGCTGTTTTTT. Protein: CASSSRLASGELFF.

The genes are TRBV28 and TRBJ2-5, with 9 bases lining up with TRBD1. Trimming removed 7 bases from V and 4 bases from J; junction bases left unmatched: 7. CDR3 length equals 14 residues. Germline V gene sequence: CDR1 MDHEN, CDR2 SYDVKM. The CDR3 coding sequence is TGTGCCAGCACTGGAAGGGACAGGGTAGAGACCCAGTACTTC. This translates into CASTGRDRVETQYF.

This chain joins TRBV20-1 and TRBJ1-1; no firm D call. Germline CDR1 is DFQATT and CDR2 is SNEGSKA (reference sequence). The CDR3 extends over 11 amino acids. CDR3 bases: TGCAGCACGAGGGAGAACACTGAAGCTTTCTTT. It yields the protein CSTRENTEAFF.

The rearrangement links TRBV4-1 to TRBJ2-3; 11 bases are shared with TRBD2. The germline CDR1 and CDR2 sequences are MGHRA and YSYEKL. The ends lost 4 bases at V and 5 bases at J; junction bases unmatched: 11. There are 17 residues in the CDR3. The CDR3 DNA is TGCGCCAGCAGCCCGACCGGGACTAGCGGATTGGGAGATACGCAGTATTTT. Its protein is CASSPTGTSGLGDTQYF.

The chain uses TRBV30 and TRBJ2-3, with D perhaps matching TRBD2 (7 bases). The ends were cut back, 3 bases at V and 5 bases at J, with 15 bases in the middle. CDR1 and CDR2 (germline): GTSNPN, SVGIG (reference sequence). The CDR3 covers 14 residues. CDR3 nucleotide sequence: TGTGCCTGGAGAATGGCGGGGGCCTTAGATACGCAGTATTTT. As protein: CAWRMAGALDTQYF.

This clone was seen only once. This chain uses TRBV28 with TRBJ2-1, with a possible D match to TRBD2 (5 bases). From germline, CDR1 is MDHEN and CDR2 SYDVKM. CDR3 length: 13 residues. V was cut by 5 bases and J by 10 bases, with 15 bases left in between. Here the CDR3 reads CASSPPWESEQFF. In nucleotides, the CDR3 is TGTGCCAGCAGTCCTCCATGGGAGTCAGAGCAGTTCTTC.

The chain carries TRBV5-6 and TRBJ1-2; TRBD1 matches 8 bases. Germline CDR1 is SGHDT and CDR2 is YYEEEE. The length of the CDR3 is 14 residues. V lost 0 bases, J lost 8 bases, and 6 bases stayed unmatched. This CDR3 reads CASSLVPGGDGYTF. The CDR3 DNA sequence: TGTGCCAGCAGCTTGGTCCCAGGGGGCGACGGCTACACCTTC.

J is TRBJ1-5 and V is TRBV18, with D uncertain. CDR3 length: 14 residues. Germline loops: CDR1 KGHSH, CDR2 LQKENI. Trimming cost V 2 bases and J 6 bases, with 11 bases left between them. Here the CDR3 reads CASSPSGRAQPQHF. The CDR3 DNA follows: TGTGCCAGCTCACCATCCGGGAGGGCTCAGCCCCAGCATTTT. The complete variable domain, with remaining parts taken from reference TRBV18 and TRBJ1-5, reads NAGVMQNPRHLVRRRGQEARLRCSPMKGHSHVYWYRQLPEEGLKFMVYLQKENIIDESGMPKERFSAEFPKEGPSILRIQQVVRGDSAAYFCASSPSGRAQPQHFGDGTRLSIL.

The chain carries TRBV5-6 and TRBJ2-1, with D tentatively TRBD1 (5 bases). With 4 bases removed from V and 0 bases from J, the gap between germline ends came to 14 bases. The CDR3 contains 16 residues. Germline V gene sequence: CDR1 SGHDT, CDR2 YYEEEE. Here the CDR3 reads CASSRTGHNSYNEQFF. CDR3 bases: TGTGCCAGCAGCCGAACCGGACACAACTCCTACAATGAGCAGTTCTTC.

The CDR3 region has the DNA TGTGCCAGCAGCCCCGGGGTAAGAAGCAATCAGCCCCAGCATTTT. The encoded protein is CASSPGVRSNQPQHF. This rearrangement joins TRBV21-1 to TRBJ1-5. TRBV21-1 has pseudogene status. The CDR3 consists of 15 residues.

This rearrangement joins TRBV9 to TRBJ2-3; 8 positions match TRBD2. There are 16 residues in the CDR3. CDR1 and CDR2 from the germline V gene are SGDLS and YYNGEE. Trimming at V came to 2 bases and at J to 6 bases, leaving 11 bases not matched to a gene. The CDR3 DNA reads TGTGCCAGCAGCGTCGACCCGGGGGGGTTAGCTGATACGCAGTATTTT. It encodes CASSVDPGGLADTQYF.

V usage is TRBV29-1 and J usage is TRBJ2-5; TRBD2 matches at 7 bases. The J call may be mistaken, given a closer DNA end match to TRBJ2-7. The CDR3 runs to 13 residues. The germline gives CDR1 SQVTM, CDR2 ANQGSEA. The CDR3, as DNA: TGCAGCGTGGGGACTACGAGATCCTACGAGCAGTACTTC. It yields the protein CSVGTTRSYEQYF.

The chain combines TRBV28 with TRBJ1-2; D possibly corresponds to TRBD1 (6 bases). Germline lookup yields CDR1 MDHEN and CDR2 SYDVKM. The CDR3 spans 14 residues. V was shortened by 7 bases and J by 6 bases, with 18 bases between the two germline ends. The CDR3 sequence: CASNRELLTNGYTF. CDR3 nucleotide sequence: TGTGCCAGCAACAGGGAGCTTCTCACAAATGGCTACACCTTC.

The rearrangement links TRBV4-2 to TRBJ2-1; D perhaps matches TRBD2 (5 bases). The CDR3 consists of 17 residues. In germline, CDR1 is LGHNA, CDR2 YNFKEQ. The V end was cut by 1 base, the J end by 1 base, with 14 bases between. DNA of the CDR3: TGTGCCAGCAGCCAAGTTCCGGGAATGGAGTCCTACAATGAGCAGTTCTTC. Protein: CASSQVPGMESYNEQFF.

The chain has TRBV5-5 and TRBJ2-5; 8 bases match TRBD2. The CDR3 contains 15 residues. CDR1 is SGHKS and CDR2 is YYEKEE in the germline V gene (reference sequence). The junction had 4 bases not matched to a gene; V was cut back by 2 bases and J by 1 base. DNA of the CDR3: TGTGCCAGCAGCTTCAGCGGGAGCCCCCAAGAGACCCAGTACTTC. Translated: CASSFSGSPQETQYF.

J is TRBJ2-2 and V is TRBV11-2, with a possible D match to TRBD2 (6 bases). Looked up from germline, CDR1 is SGHAT and CDR2 is FQNNGV. The CDR3 runs 15 residues. V lost 5 bases and J lost 0, with 10 bases in between. CDR3 nucleotide sequence: TGTGCCAGCAGCCTCGGGACTCCGAACACCGGGGAGCTGTTTTTT. Its protein product is CASSLGTPNTGELFF.

The rearrangement uses TRBV7-9 and TRBJ2-7, with 11 positions matching TRBD2. The germline CDR1 and CDR2 sequences are SEHNR and FQNEAQ (reference sequence). The CDR3 is made up of 17 amino acids. The V and J ends lost 1 base and 0 bases, in that order; junction bases with no gene match: 5. In DNA form, the CDR3 reads TGTGCCAGCAGCTTAGTGCGGACTAGCGGGCGCTCCTACGAGCAGTACTTC. This encodes CASSLVRTSGRSYEQYF.

The CDR3 nucleotides read TGTGCCAGTCGACAGGCGCCACCCAATCAGCCCCAGCATTTT. Amino acids: CASRQAPPNQPQHF. The chain employs TRBV19 and TRBJ1-5; possible D gene TRBD1, 6 bases. The CDR3 is 14 amino acids. V was cut by 8 bases and J by 3 bases, with 14 bases left in between. The germline CDR1 and CDR2 sequences are LNHDA and SQIVND (reference sequence).

The rearrangement joins TRBV5-6 to TRBJ1-2, with 10 positions matching TRBD1. Germline lookup yields CDR1 SGHDT and CDR2 YYEEEE. Trimming removed 2 bases from V and 4 bases from J; junction bases left unmatched: 5. The CDR3 runs 15 residues. The CDR3 protein is CASSLSGTGVYGYTF. The CDR3 DNA reads TGTGCCAGCAGCTTATCCGGGACAGGGGTCTATGGCTACACCTTC.

This chain connects TRBV6-1 to TRBJ1-2, with 11 positions matching TRBD1. The CDR3 is 15 residues long. Trimming removed 6 bases from V and 2 bases from J; junction bases left unmatched: 5. In germline, CDR1 is MNHNS, CDR2 SASEGT. CDR3 in DNA: TGTGCCAGCAGCACCGGGACAGGGGGGAACTATGGCTACACCTTC. It codes for CASSTGTGGNYGYTF.

The V and J genes are TRBV7-8 and TRBJ2-3; no firm D call. Trimming removed 4 bases at V and 7 bases at J, with 9 bases between. Germline CDR1 reads SGHVS; CDR2 reads FQNEAQ. This CDR3 has 12 residues. The CDR3 DNA reads TGTGCCAGCAGCTCCGCCAGGAATACGCAGTATTTT. This translates into CASSSARNTQYF.